Listed below are T cell receptor beta chains from one sample, sequenced in a study of tumor-infiltrating lymphocytes in primary liver carcinoma. Using its own MiXCR run on the multiplex PCR reads, TCRdb lists one record per CDR3 protein. The sample holds some 110,000 distinct CDR3 sequences, around 64% seen once. Sequences were obtained from liver tumor tissue from sampling region 3. The receptors shown here come from a woman between 55 and 75 years old with primary liver carcinoma and hepatitis B virus infection. The CDR3 runs from the conserved cysteine through the conserved F or W. A D gene is named only where the DNA matches it firmly. Expanded clones get a size class; other rows say once, few or many, or leave the size out.

>TRBV12-3/TRBV12-4|TRBD1|many|TRBJ2-1
CASSPWDRNYNEQFF
TGTGCCAGCAGTCCCTGGGACAGAAATTACAATGAGCAGTTCTTC
>TRBV6-1|NA|many|TRBJ1-1
CASTAGEGGTEAFF
TGTGCCAGCACCGCGGGGGAGGGGGGCACTGAAGCTTTCTTT
>TRBV29-1|NA|many|TRBJ2-3
CSVAGDSWGTDTQYF
TGCAGCGTGGCTGGGGACTCCTGGGGCACAGATACGCAGTATTTT
>TRBV29-1|NA|many|TRBJ1-2
CSVPKEGGYTF
TGCAGCGTACCTAAGGAGGGTGGCTACACCTTC
>TRBV5-1|NA|NA|TRBJ2-6
CASSLTAGADVLTF
TGCGCTAGCAGCTTGACAGCTGGGGCCGACGTCCTGACTTTC
>TRBV18|TRBD1|many|TRBJ2-3
CASSGQGTDTQYF
TGTGCCAGCAGTGGACAGGGCACAGATACGCAGTATTTT
>TRBV7-3|NA|NA|TRBJ2-3
CASSPGVLDTQYF
TGTGCCAGCAGCCCTGGGGTACTAGATACGCAGTATTTT
>TRBV7-9|NA|NA|TRBJ2-3
CASCLARAWSLGDTQYF
TGCGCCAGCTGCTTAGCCCGGGCATGGTCTCTAGGAGATACGCAGTATTTT
>TRBV4-2|NA|many|TRBJ2-1
CASSPEGEEQFF
TGTGCCAGCAGCCCAGAAGGGGAAGAGCAGTTCTTC
>TRBV28|NA|NA|TRBJ2-7
CASSFRRRTYEQYF
TGTGCCAGCAGTTTTCGACGGAGAACCTACGAGCAGTACTTC
>TRBV2|TRBD1|NA|TRBJ1-6
CASSEGGQGTTPLHF
TGTGCCAGCAGTGAAGGGGGACAGGGGACAACACCCCTCCACTTT
>TRBV12-3/TRBV12-4|NA|NA|TRBJ2-2
CASSLPGQRITGELFF
TGTGCCAGCAGTTTACCAGGACAGAGGATAACCGGGGAGCTGTTTTTT
>TRBV28|NA|few|TRBJ1-5
CASNPRDQPQHF
TGTGCCAGCAACCCAAGAGATCAGCCCCAGCATTTT
>TRBV5-1|TRBD2|many|TRBJ2-7
CASSLDGSGRVYEQYF
TGCGCCAGCAGCTTGGACGGTAGCGGGAGGGTATACGAGCAGTACTTC
>TRBV30|NA|NA|TRBJ1-2
CAWSELVLTPGTSKNYGYTF
TGTGCCTGGAGCGAACTAGTATTGACACCCGGGACATCAAAAAACTATGGCTACACCTTC
>TRBV5-1|TRBD1|NA|TRBJ1-1
CVSSYDRGPEAFF
TGCGTCAGCAGCTATGACAGGGGGCCCGAAGCTTTCTTT
>TRBV12-3/TRBV12-4|NA|many|TRBJ1-2
CASSVDDNYGYTF
TGTGCCAGCAGTGTGGATGATAACTATGGCTACACCTTC
>TRBV6-1|NA|NA|TRBJ2-1
CASSESSETYNEQFF
TGTGCCAGCAGTGAATCTAGCGAAACCTACAATGAGCAGTTCTTC
>TRBV28|TRBD2|NA|TRBJ2-5
CASSALKISGREIQYF
TGTGCCAGCTCTGCCCTAAAAATCTCAGGGAGGGAGATCCAGTACTTC
>TRBV29-1|TRBD1|NA|TRBJ2-1
CSVPQGVGQFF
TGCAGCGTGCCACAGGGGGTGGGGCAGTTCTTC
>TRBV4-1|TRBD2|NA|TRBJ2-5
CASSPGTIQEIQYF
TGCGCCAGCAGCCCTGGGACTATTCAAGAGATCCAGTACTTC
>TRBV7-9|NA|few|TRBJ2-3
CASSFTGLTDTQYF
TGTGCCAGCAGTTTTACTGGCCTCACAGATACGCAGTATTTT
>TRBV5-1|TRBD2|NA|TRBJ2-4
CTSSLTSGSIAKNIQYF
TGCACCAGCAGCCTGACTAGCGGGAGTATTGCCAAAAACATTCAGTACTTC
>TRBV28|NA|NA|TRBJ2-1
CASSRTFFYNEQFF
TGTGCCAGCAGTCGGACTTTCTTCTACAATGAGCAGTTCTTC
>TRBV29-1|TRBD1|many|TRBJ2-7
CSVEGGQGANEQYF
TGCAGCGTTGAAGGGGGACAGGGGGCGAACGAGCAGTACTTC
>TRBV11-3|TRBD1|once|TRBJ2-3
CVSSYRGGRTDTQYF
TGTGTCAGCAGCTACAGGGGTGGGCGTACAGATACGCAGTATTTT
>TRBV6-1|NA|NA|TRBJ2-7
CASGDGSLDSYEQYF
TGTGCCAGCGGGGATGGATCCTTGGACTCCTACGAGCAGTACTTC
>TRBV11-3|NA|medium-sized|TRBJ2-7
CASSLRLNSYEQYF
TGTGCCAGCAGCCTCCGACTGAACTCCTACGAGCAGTACTTC
>TRBV6-6|NA|many|TRBJ1-2
CASSYSPGRSSNYGYTF
TGTGCCAGCAGTTACTCGCCCGGTCGGTCTTCTAACTATGGCTACACCTTC
>TRBV2|NA|NA|TRBJ2-1
CASSPDGNYNEQFF
TGTGCCAGCAGTCCGGACGGGAACTACAATGAGCAGTTCTTC
>TRBV7-9|TRBD2|few|TRBJ2-1
CASSLITSGIDNEQFF
TGTGCCAGCAGCTTAATTACTAGCGGGATCGACAATGAGCAGTTCTTC
>TRBV11-2|TRBD1|NA|TRBJ2-7
CACSFGTGGGSEEQYF
TGTGCCTGCAGCTTTGGGACAGGGGGCGGATCCGAAGAGCAGTACTTC
>TRBV5-4|TRBD1|NA|TRBJ2-1
CASRLAGGNTYSEQFF
TGTGCCAGCAGATTGGCAGGGGGCAATACCTACAGTGAGCAGTTCTTC
>TRBV6-1|TRBD1|few|TRBJ1-1
CACSETERGRAFF
TGTGCCTGCAGTGAAACAGAAAGGGGGCGGGCTTTCTTT
>TRBV7-8|NA|NA|TRBJ2-3
CASSSTGGGYSDSQYF
TGTGCCAGCAGCTCAACAGGGGGGGGATATTCGGATTCGCAGTATTTT
>TRBV5-1|NA|once|TRBJ2-3
CASSFAVARWNTDTQYF
TGCGCCAGCAGCTTCGCGGTAGCGCGGTGGAACACAGATACGCAGTATTTT
>TRBV9|NA|NA|TRBJ1-2
CASSGTGFHPDGYTF
TGTGCCAGCAGCGGAACAGGGTTTCACCCTGATGGCTACACCTTC
>TRBV6-5|NA|NA|TRBJ1-1
CASRWSSGTGTGAFF
TGTGCCAGCAGATGGTCGTCGGGGACGGGTACTGGAGCTTTCTTT
>TRBV29-1|TRBD1|NA|TRBJ2-3
CSIENLRQGGSTDTQYF
TGCAGCATTGAAAACCTTCGACAGGGGGGTAGCACAGATACGCAGTATTTT
>TRBV29-1|NA|NA|TRBJ2-3
CSVDFGTQYF
TGCAGCGTTGACTTTGGCACGCAGTATTTT
>TRBV18|TRBD1|NA|TRBJ1-6
CASSPGTGSYNSPLHF
TGTGCCAGCTCACCTGGGACAGGGTCATATAATTCACCCCTCCACTTT
>TRBV5-1|TRBD1|many|TRBJ1-6
CASSPRQGSPLHF
TGCGCCAGCAGCCCCCGACAGGGTTCACCCCTCCACTTT
>TRBV28|TRBD2|NA|TRBJ2-1
CASSSPGLALNEQFF
TGTGCCAGCAGCAGTCCGGGACTAGCGCTCAATGAGCAGTTCTTC
>TRBV10-3|NA|many|TRBJ2-1
CAIKPALGGKYNEQFF
TGTGCCATCAAACCGGCGCTAGGGGGAAAATACAATGAGCAGTTCTTC
>TRBV5-6|NA|once|TRBJ2-1
CVSSLVLHRGDEQFF
TGTGTCAGCAGCTTGGTGCTACACCGTGGGGATGAGCAGTTCTTC
>TRBV11-2|NA|NA|TRBJ2-5
CTSLSETQYF
TGTACCAGCTTAAGTGAGACCCAGTACTTC
>TRBV6-1|NA|NA|TRBJ2-3
CTSRSESSTDTQYF
TGTACCAGCAGGAGTGAAAGTAGCACAGATACGCAGTATTTT
>TRBV10-2|NA|NA|TRBJ1-5
CASSELLPERGQPQHF
TGCGCCAGCAGTGAGTTGTTGCCCGAACGGGGCCAGCCCCAGCATTTT
>TRBV28|NA|NA|TRBJ1-5
CASSLFALRLRENSNQPQHF
TGTGCCAGCAGTTTGTTCGCCCTAAGGTTAAGGGAAAATAGCAATCAGCCCCAGCATTTT
>TRBV29-1|NA|NA|TRBJ1-2
CSVAQVQGIGGGSYGYTF
TGCAGCGTTGCCCAGGTGCAGGGGATAGGAGGAGGGAGCTATGGCTATACCTTC
>TRBV12-3/TRBV12-4|NA|NA|TRBJ2-2
CASSPLTEELFF
TGTGCCAGCAGCCCCCTCACTGAGGAGCTGTTTTTT
>TRBV28|TRBD2|NA|TRBJ2-1
CVSSSHRLAGGAYNEQFF
TGTGTCAGCAGTTCTCATCGTCTAGCGGGAGGGGCCTACAATGAGCAGTTCTTC
>TRBV11-2|NA|NA|TRBJ1-3
CASNKMAGVSGNTVYF
TGTGCCAGCAACAAAATGGCCGGAGTCTCTGGAAACACCGTATACTTT
>TRBV11-2|NA|many|TRBJ2-1
CASSSGPRLASYNEQFF
TGTGCCAGCAGTTCCGGCCCCAGATTAGCTTCCTACAATGAGCAGTTCTTC